This T cell receptor beta chain was profiled in a study of T cells in Graves' hyperthyroidism and ophthalmopathy (dated 2019 in TCRdb). About the investigation overall: Peripheral blood samples were taken at initial diagnosis, before any treatment was given. To identify TCR V-J signatures that set the groups apart, the researchers used a discovery cohort of 100 patients, made up of 43 with Graves' ophthalmopathy and 55 to 65 with stable Graves' hyperthyroidism. Prospective prediction of ophthalmopathy was tested in an independent validation cohort consisting of 18 hyperthyroidism patients and more than 15 patients who later progressed to ophthalmopathy. The roughly 90 discovery patients were divided at random into training and test sets in a 7:3 ratio. In about 6 Graves' hyperthyroidism patients, the study also compared T-cell repertoires from thyroid tissue with T-cell repertoires from blood. After blood sampling, hyperthyroidism patients were treated with methimazole at a starting dose of 30 mg daily, and ophthalmopathy patients were treated with high-dose intravenous methylprednisolone. The paper describes TCR Vbeta CDR3 sequencing of 120 to 150 peripheral blood samples, made up of about 40 ophthalmopathy patients, 70 to 75 hyperthyroidism patients and around 17 progressor patients. Here is what the overall study found, with its caveats: A model built on a 13 V-J signature distinguished ophthalmopathy from stable hyperthyroidism, reaching roughly 88% sensitivity and around 81% specificity in cross-validation and 80%/75% in testing. Most expanded thyroid clonotypes (frequency above 0.001) were also detected in blood, a finding suggesting that blood repertoires may reflect thyroid immune responses. In validation, progression to ophthalmopathy was predicted by the model with 70.59% sensitivity and 72% to 80% specificity, a median of around 6.5 months before onset. No statistical method was used to set the sample size in advance, and investigators knew the group allocation.

This clonotype was observed a handful of times. Which antigen it targets is not known. Base qualities are missing; no much larger clone stands one base away. The TCR beta CDR3 regions were amplified from RNA transcripts. For the first round of RT-PCR on the TCR CDR3, the HTBI primer set was used together with the Qiagen OneStep RT-PCR kit. The libraries were constructed in a second round of multiplex PCR and then size-selected and purified. The libraries were sequenced on an Illumina HiSeq2000 using paired-end 100 bp reads. On the authors' methods: SOAPnuke was used to process the raw data, throwing out any read that contained adapters or uncalled bases, had a mean Phred below 15, or lacked an exact constant-primer or identifier match. High-quality paired reads were merged with COPE v1.2.5, and unique nucleotide sequences were defined as clonotypes. MiTCR v1.1 was used to align the clonotypes against IMGT TRBV, TRBD and TRBJ reference segments. The analysis included only V-J combinations with a frequency above 0.0001, which together covered 98% to 99.2% of the repertoires. A TCS score was defined as the ratio of F50 (clonal expansion) to E x V (chaos), with BLOSUM62-based TCRdist applied between CDR3 peptides within each V-J. Welch's t-statistics and random forest reduced around 510 V-J features to about 12, which were used in a naive Bayes classifier (R e1071). TCRdb reprocessed the public reads (quality trimming at Q25 with fastp, clone calling with MiXCR) and kept in-frame beta chains. One record per CDR3 amino acid sequence lists the most common genes and DNA. The V and J calls follow TCRdb's processing rather than the paper's. Here the sample has 460,000 or so distinct CDR3 sequences; 14% occur a single time. The top ten constitute around a sixth of the sample.

The CDR3 has 13 amino acids, counting the end cysteine and phenylalanine. This entry keeps only the CDR3 DNA: 39 bases, framed from base 1. Looking up the germline V gene yields CDR1 SGHDT and CDR2 YYEEEE. A patient counted as having stable Graves' hyperthyroidism if no progression to ophthalmopathy occurred over 18 months of follow-up. Hyperthyroidism patients were newly diagnosed, with disease duration under 2 months, and aged 18 to 65 years. Any patient with an uncontrolled infection, another autoimmune disease, pregnancy or lactation was excluded. Clinical symptoms, serum thyroxine and TRAb, thyroid ultrasound, and orbital computed tomography formed the basis for the diagnoses. PBMCs were separated from over 9 ml of fresh peripheral blood using Ficoll-Paque density gradient centrifugation. Total RNA was extracted with Trizol reagent, and quality was checked on an Agilent 2100 Bioanalyzer.

Material: blood. The chain joins TRBV5-6 to TRBJ2-7, and possibly TRBD1, on 5 matching bases. The end of the DNA fits TRBJ2-1 better, so the J call may be wrong. The clonotype was recovered from a woman aged 18-29 years with Graves' hyperthyroidism. The nucleotide sequence reads TGTGCCAGCAGCTTTAAGGACAACTACGAGCAGTTCTTC. The resulting protein is CASSFKDNYEQFF.